These 10 T cell receptor beta chains originate from one sample sequenced in a study of blood T cell repertoires in COVID-19. The method was immunoSEQ multiplex PCR; TCRdb's version includes in-frame clones alone and lacks a portion of them. Seen here are 150,000 or so clones, 76% observed once, and the top ten hold approximately 5%. The sequenced sample was peripheral blood. These receptors all come from a woman of 80 years or more with active or convalescent COVID-19.

The chain has TRBV2 and TRBJ1-2, with TRBD1 matching over 7 bases. V lost 7 bases and J lost 5; bases outside the gene matches: 13. The CDR3 length is 15 residues. Germline CDR1 and CDR2: SNHLY and FYNNEI. CDR3 amino acids: CASKEVRTGLYGYTF. The CDR3, as DNA: TGTGCCAGCAAAGAAGTCCGGACAGGCCTTTATGGCTACACCTTC.

The chain combines TRBV4-1 with TRBJ2-2; TRBD1 matches 7 bases. V trimming: 4 bases; J trimming: 4 bases; junction bases outside the gene matches: 6. Per the germline V gene, CDR1 is MGHRA and CDR2 is YSYEKL. The CDR3 length is 15 residues. Here the CDR3 reads CASSPRQGSTGELFF. The DNA for the CDR3 is TGCGCCAGCAGCCCTAGACAGGGCTCCACCGGGGAGCTGTTTTTT.

This rearrangement joins TRBV5-4 to TRBJ1-3; possibly TRBD1 for D (5 bases). Per germline, CDR1 SGHNT and CDR2 YYREEE (reference sequence). The CDR3 spans 17 residues. Between the trimmed V and J ends, which lost 0 bases and 0 bases, there was a span of 13 bases. Here the CDR3 reads CASSLAAGTLSGNTIYF. In nucleotides, the CDR3 is TGTGCCAGCAGCTTGGCCGCGGGGACCCTCTCTGGAAACACCATATATTTT.

This clone was seen only a few times. The chain joins TRBV2 to TRBJ1-5; 8 bases are shared with TRBD1. The CDR3 length is 15 residues. CDR1 is SNHLY and CDR2 is FYNNEI in the germline V gene. V lost 5 bases, J lost 4 bases, and 7 bases stayed unmatched. CDR3 sequence reads: CASSFDRGANQPQHF. CDR3 coding DNA: TGTGCCAGCAGTTTCGACAGGGGCGCTAATCAGCCCCAGCATTTT.

This chain joins TRBV7-3 and TRBJ1-1; D remains ambiguous. Germline V gene sequence: CDR1 SGHTA, CDR2 FQGTGA. The V end lost 4 bases, the J end lost 0 bases, and 6 bases lay between the germline ends. This CDR3 contains 13 residues. CDR3 nucleotide sequence: TGTGCCAGCAGCTACGGAGTGAACACTGAAGCTTTCTTT. It translates to CASSYGVNTEAFF. The whole variable domain, filled in from reference TRBV7-3 and TRBJ1-1, reads GAGVSQTPSNKVTEKGKYVELRCDPISGHTALYWYRQSLGQGPEFLIYFQGTGAADDSGLPNDRFFAVRPEGSVSTLKIQRTERGDSAVYLCASSYGVNTEAFFGQGTRLTVV.

In its sample, this clone was seen a few times. The J gene is TRBJ2-1, the V gene TRBV24-1, with 11 bases matching TRBD2. The CDR3 totals 18 residues. Germline loops: CDR1 KGHDR, CDR2 SFDVKD. Trimming removed 3 bases from V and 4 bases from J; junction bases left unmatched: 10. This CDR3 is CATSDPNPGTSGYNEQFF. CDR3 nucleotides: TGTGCCACCAGTGATCCAAACCCCGGGACTAGCGGATACAATGAGCAGTTCTTC.

V and J are TRBV6-6 and TRBJ1-2, with no clear D. Trimming cost V 3 bases and J 2 bases, with 16 bases left between them. Germline CDR1 is MNHNY and CDR2 is SVGAGI (reference sequence). The CDR3 covers 16 residues. The DNA for the CDR3 is TGTGCCAGCAGTTATTATGTCACTTCTGCCAACTATGGCTACACCTTC. It is translated as CASSYYVTSANYGYTF.

The chain is built from TRBV30 and TRBJ2-4; 9 bases line up with TRBD1. From germline, CDR1 is GTSNPN and CDR2 SVGIG (reference sequence). J lost 8 bases, V lost 1 base, and 6 bases had no gene match. The CDR3 loop spans 14 amino acids. The CDR3 sequence is CAWSAQGAVDIQYF. In nucleotides, the CDR3 is TGTGCCTGGAGTGCACAGGGGGCGGTAGACATTCAGTACTTC.

A few counts support this clone. The chain links TRBV4-3 to TRBJ2-1, with 8 nucleotides matching TRBD2. The germline V gene has CDR1 LGHNA and CDR2 YSLEER. Trimming cost V 1 base and J 7 bases; bases outside gene matches: 9. The CDR3 is made up of 16 amino acids. CDR3 DNA: TGCGCCAGCAGCCAAGTTGACGGGGGGGCAGGGAATGAGCAGTTCTTC. The encoded protein is CASSQVDGGAGNEQFF.

This chain connects TRBV13 to TRBJ1-1; D might be TRBD1 (6 bases). The CDR3 is 13 amino acids. Germline-derived CDR1 and CDR2 are PRHDT and FYEKMQ (reference sequence). CDR3: CVDNRAWNTEAFF. In DNA form, the CDR3 reads TGTGTCGATAACAGGGCTTGGAACACTGAAGCTTTCTTT. Variable domain in full (rest from reference TRBV13 and TRBJ1-1): AAGVIQSPRHLIKEKRETATLKCYPIPRHDTVYWYQQGPGQDPQFLISFYEKMQSDKGSIPDRFSAQQFSDYHSELNMSSLELGDSALYFCVDNRAWNTEAFFGQGTRLTVV.